Listed here is a single T cell receptor beta chain. The antigen is undetermined. These data are taken from a study of T cell responses to AZD1222 COVID-19 vaccine. Study-wide results and caveats: Most donors were white British and more were female, and clonal diversity was possibly underestimated. Repertoires were collected only later (after the peak T cell response had occurred).

Clones were sequenced by immunoSEQ multiplex PCR, and TCRdb holds only the in-frame ones, with some missing. The repertoire includes 150,000 or so clones, about 90% of them detected once, and 1.9% sits in the top ten. This clonotype was sampled from an adult in good health. The source material was peripheral blood, sampled on day 0 of AZD1222 vaccination.

CDR3 in amino acids: CASSPEQGAVQPQHF. CDR3 bases: TGTGCCAGCTCACCGGAACAGGGGGCTGTTCAGCCCCAGCATTTT. The chain recombines TRBV18 with TRBJ1-5, with 9 bases identical to TRBD1. The CDR3 runs to 15 residues. V trimming: 3 bases; J trimming: 6 bases; junction bases outside the gene matches: 6. In germline, CDR1 is KGHSH, CDR2 LQKENI.